These 29 T cell receptor beta chains were sequenced from one sample in a study of OX40 agonist ivuxolimab in advanced cancers. Method: immunoSEQ multiplex PCR; TCRdb's copy keeps in-frame clones and lacks some. The profile shows about 31,000 clones, around 88% of them singletons. The sequences come from CD4+ or CD8+ T cells sorted from blood, collected in a trial of the OX40 agonist ivuxolimab. The receptors derive from an adult with an advanced solid tumor such as melanoma, head and neck, liver or kidney cancer.

The chain employs TRBV7-9 and TRBJ2-7; 9 bases are shared with TRBD1. In germline, CDR1 is SEHNR, CDR2 FQNEAQ (reference sequence). This CDR3 is 16 amino acids long. The trim removed 4 bases at V and 5 bases at J, leaving 12 bases unmatched. CDR3 DNA: TGTGCCAGCAGCTCCCCCCCGGGACAGGGATTTGACGAGCAGTACTTC. This gives the protein CASSSPPGQGFDEQYF.

In its sample, this clone was seen once. V and J are TRBV27 and TRBJ2-3, with D perhaps TRBD1 (5 bases). Germline-derived CDR1 and CDR2 are MNHEY and SMNVEV (reference sequence). CDR3 length: 13 residues. V shed 5 bases and J shed 7 bases, with 13 bases lying between them. The CDR3 region is CASSRPGRNTQYF. DNA for the CDR3: TGTGCCAGCAGTCGTCCAGGGCGAAATACGCAGTATTTT.

J is TRBJ2-3 and V is TRBV28; 7 nucleotides align to TRBD1. The CDR3 extends over 15 amino acids. CDR1 and CDR2 from the germline V gene are MDHEN and SYDVKM. Trimming at V came to 3 bases and at J to 4 bases, leaving 7 bases not matched to a gene. CDR3: CASSFTGAIADTQYF. The DNA for the CDR3 is TGTGCCAGCAGTTTTACAGGGGCTATCGCAGATACGCAGTATTTT.

The gene calls are TRBV29-1 and TRBJ1-5; no clear D gene. The V gene lost 8 bases and the J gene lost 1 base, with 9 bases spanning the gap. From germline, CDR1 is SQVTM and CDR2 ANQGSEA. This CDR3 region has 12 residues. DNA for the CDR3: TGCAGCCTAGGAGAGAGCAATCAGCCCCAGCATTTT. It encodes CSLGESNQPQHF.

The chain uses TRBV10-1 and TRBJ2-2; 8 bases match TRBD1. The V gene end was trimmed by 6 bases and the J gene end by 5 bases; junction bases not matched to a gene: 8. The CDR3 runs 15 residues. Per germline, CDR1 WNHNN and CDR2 SYGVQD (reference sequence). In DNA, the CDR3 is TGCGCCAGCAGCCCTTGGGGGACAGGTACCGGGGAGCTGTTTTTT. Amino acids: CASSPWGTGTGELFF.

The chain recombines TRBV28 with TRBJ2-7, with D perhaps TRBD1 (5 bases). V lost 10 bases to trimming and J lost 0 bases, with 19 bases between them. Looked up from germline, CDR1 is MDHEN and CDR2 is SYDVKM. The CDR3 consists of 15 residues. The CDR3 nucleotides read TGTGCCACCTCCCACACAGGCCTGGCCTCCTACGAGCAGTACTTC. It encodes CATSHTGLASYEQYF.

The chain joins TRBV6-5 to TRBJ2-2, with D tentatively TRBD1 (6 bases). The CDR3 is 16 residues long. Trimming pared 2 bases from V and 4 bases from J, leaving 14 bases between. Looked up from germline, CDR1 is MNHEY and CDR2 is SVGAGI. CDR3: CASSYGPGVGTGELFF. The CDR3 nucleotides are TGTGCCAGCAGTTACGGGCCAGGGGTAGGCACCGGGGAGCTGTTTTTT.

The rearrangement links TRBV4-1 to TRBJ2-7; a possible D gene is TRBD1 (6 bases). This CDR3 has 15 residues. CDR1 is MGHRA, CDR2 YSYEKL, per germline. Trimming took off 6 bases at V and 2 bases at J, with 17 bases between the two ends. The CDR3 region has the DNA TGCGCCAGCAGTTACGACAGGAAGCTGACCTACGAGCAGTACTTC. It encodes CASSYDRKLTYEQYF.

The chain employs TRBV7-2 and TRBJ1-6; no reliable D call. The CDR3 is 16 amino acids. CDR1 SGHTA and CDR2 FQGNSA come from the germline V gene. Trimming pared 1 base from V and 1 base from J, leaving 8 bases between. The CDR3 DNA reads TGTGCCAGCAGCTTAGGGGAGAGGTCCTATAATTCACCCCTCCACTTT. Its protein product is CASSLGERSYNSPLHF.

The rearrangement links TRBV6-6 to TRBJ1-1; unclear D gene. Germline V lookup: CDR1 MNHNY, CDR2 SVGAGI (reference sequence). The V and J ends lost 2 bases and 5 bases respectively, with 3 bases between them. The length of the CDR3 is 11 residues. The CDR3 sequence: CASSYGTEAFF. The CDR3 DNA reads TGTGCCAGCAGTTACGGTACTGAAGCTTTCTTT.

The chain has TRBV7-2 and TRBJ2-7; the D is unclear. The germline V and J ends were trimmed by 5 bases and 1 base, with 9 bases remaining between them. Germline CDR1 is SGHTA and CDR2 is FQGNSA. The CDR3 extends over 13 amino acids. Here the CDR3 DNA reads TGTGCCAGCAGCCAAGGGCGTTCCTACGAGCAGTACTTC. Amino acids: CASSQGRSYEQYF.

The genes are TRBV6-5 and TRBJ1-2; D may be TRBD1 (6 bases). V lost 5 bases, J lost 2 bases, and 9 bases lay in between. The germline CDR1 and CDR2 sequences are MNHEY and SVGAGI. CDR3 length: 13 amino acids. The CDR3: CASSTGTNYGYTF. In nucleotides, the CDR3 is TGTGCCAGCAGTACAGGGACCAACTATGGCTACACCTTC.

V and J are TRBV9 and TRBJ1-5; TRBD1 is a possible D gene (5 bases). The CDR3 is made up of 15 amino acids. Germline CDR1 is SGDLS and CDR2 is YYNGEE. V shed 7 bases and J shed 4 bases, with 18 bases lying between them. The CDR3 DNA sequence: TGTGCCAGCGCTCTAGGGGCCAGTGCGAATCAGCCCCAGCATTTT. It encodes CASALGASANQPQHF. The whole variable domain, filled in from reference TRBV9 and TRBJ1-5, reads DSGVTQTPKHLITATGQRVTLRCSPRSGDLSVYWYQQSLDQGLQFLIQYYNGEERAKGNILERFSAQQFPDLHSELNLSSLELGDSALYFCASALGASANQPQHFGDGTRLSIL.

The V gene is TRBV7-8, the J gene TRBJ1-2; D gene uncertain. The length of the CDR3 is 15 residues. V lost 1 base and J lost 6, with 15 bases in between. Germline loops: CDR1 SGHVS, CDR2 FQNEAQ. The CDR3 reads CASSLGLRPLDGYTF. CDR3 bases: TGTGCCAGCAGCTTAGGGTTACGGCCCCTGGATGGCTACACCTTC.

The rearrangement links TRBV21-1 to TRBJ1-1; the table's D call TRBD1 went unverified against the DNA. TRBV21-1 is shown as a pseudogene. The CDR3 covers 16 residues. The CDR3 nucleotides read TGTGCCAGCACCATACTTGGACAGCCTTGGAACACTGAAGCTTTCTTT. Protein: CASTILGQPWNTEAFF.

This rearrangement joins TRBV5-4 to TRBJ2-1; 9 bases line up with TRBD2. The CDR3 has 15 amino acids. With 6 bases clipped from V and 6 bases from J, the junction kept 10 bases outside the gene matches. Germline values: CDR1 SGHNT, CDR2 YYREEE (reference sequence). This chain's CDR3 is CASNRAGGLLNEQFF. As DNA, the CDR3 is TGTGCCAGCAATCGGGCGGGAGGGTTGCTCAATGAGCAGTTCTTC.

A single count supports this clone. The J gene is TRBJ1-2, the V gene TRBV6-5; D is unresolved. The CDR3 is 14 amino acids. Trimming took 4 bases from V and 8 from J, leaving 17 bases between them. The germline gives CDR1 MNHEY, CDR2 SVGAGI. CDR3 sequence (DNA): TGTGCCAGCAGTTTGGTTGTGGGGATAAGAGGCTACACCTTC. The encoded protein is CASSLVVGIRGYTF.

This chain links TRBV9 with TRBJ2-7, with TRBD2 matching 11 bases. Per germline, CDR1 SGDLS and CDR2 YYNGEE. The V and J ends lost 4 bases and 4 bases, in that order; junction bases with no gene match: 7. CDR3 length: 15 amino acids. CDR3 sequence reads: CASSFTSGSLYEQYF. For the CDR3, the DNA is TGTGCCAGCAGCTTTACTAGCGGGAGTTTGTACGAGCAGTACTTC.

The chain has TRBV18 and TRBJ1-4; D gene ambiguous. There are 14 residues in the CDR3. V was cut by 2 bases and J by 0 bases, with 4 bases left in between. CDR1 is KGHSH and CDR2 is LQKENI in the germline V gene. CDR3 sequence reads: CASSPAATNEKLFF. DNA of the CDR3: TGTGCCAGCTCACCAGCGGCAACTAATGAAAAACTGTTTTTT. Together with reference TRBV18 and TRBJ1-4, the CDR3 gives the full variable domain: NAGVMQNPRHLVRRRGQEARLRCSPMKGHSHVYWYRQLPEEGLKFMVYLQKENIIDESGMPKERFSAEFPKEGPSILRIQQVVRGDSAAYFCASSPAATNEKLFFGSGTQLSVL.

CDR3 DNA sequence: TGTGCCAGCAGTTTACATCCGTCCTCTGGAAACACCATATATTTT. Translating gives CASSLHPSSGNTIYF. This rearrangement joins TRBV27 to TRBJ1-3; D remains unclear. The CDR3 has 15 residues. CDR1 and CDR2 from the germline V gene are MNHEY and SMNVEV (reference sequence). The V gene lost 2 bases and the J gene lost 0 bases, with 8 bases spanning the gap.

CDR3 DNA sequence: TGTGCCAGCAGTTTAGAACAGGGAACCCTCCAAGAGACCCAGTACTTC. Its translation is CASSLEQGTLQETQYF. The chain recombines TRBV28 with TRBJ2-5; tentative D call: TRBD1 (6 bases). Germline CDR1 reads MDHEN; CDR2 reads SYDVKM. This CDR3 is built from 16 residues. V lost 2 bases and J 1 base, leaving 14 bases between the germline ends.

This clone has only a few counts. The chain links TRBV2 to TRBJ1-1; 7 bases are shared with TRBD1. The germline V gene has CDR1 SNHLY and CDR2 FYNNEI. The ends lost 9 bases at V and 7 bases at J; junction bases unmatched: 5. The length of the CDR3 is 11 residues. The CDR3 sequence: CARAGGNEAFF. DNA of the CDR3: TGTGCCAGAGCAGGGGGGAATGAAGCTTTCTTT.

The chain has TRBV6-5 and TRBJ2-1; D unresolved. This CDR3 has 13 amino acids. The V end lost 2 bases, the J end lost 7 bases, and 9 bases lay between the germline ends. CDR1 MNHEY and CDR2 SVGAGI come from the germline V gene. The CDR3 DNA reads as TGTGCCAGCAGTTACGGTAGAATAAATGAGCAGTTCTTC. This translates into CASSYGRINEQFF.

This chain joins TRBV5-1 and TRBJ1-1; D call uncertain. CDR3 length: 14 residues. The germline CDR1 and CDR2 sequences are SGHRS and YFSETQ. Trimming shortened V by 1 base and J by 4 bases, and 11 bases separated the two germline ends. The chain's CDR3 is CASSLSGWGTEAFF. In nucleotides, the CDR3 is TGCGCCAGCAGCTTGTCGGGGTGGGGCACTGAAGCTTTCTTT.

This chain links TRBV10-3 with TRBJ1-1, with D tentatively TRBD1 (5 bases). The CDR3 is made up of 15 amino acids. V shed 2 bases and J shed 0 bases, with 10 bases lying between them. Germline V gives CDR1 ENHRY, CDR2 SYGVKD. The CDR3 sequence: CAISEGASLNTEAFF. The CDR3 DNA is TGTGCCATCAGTGAGGGGGCCAGCCTGAACACTGAAGCTTTCTTT.

The chain employs TRBV25-1 and TRBJ1-2; D is possibly TRBD1 (5 bases). The CDR3 sequence is 15 residues long. Trimming pared 4 bases from V and 3 bases from J, leaving 15 bases between. Per germline, CDR1 MGHDK and CDR2 SYGVNS. The chain's CDR3 is CASSGGRGIDYGYTF. DNA of the CDR3: TGTGCCAGCAGTGGTGGACGGGGGATAGACTATGGCTACACCTTC.

The rearrangement links TRBV20-1 to TRBJ2-7; D call uncertain. The CDR3 spans 11 residues. V was clipped by 5 bases and J by 3 bases, with 8 bases between them. CDR1 and CDR2 (germline): DFQATT, SNEGSKA (reference sequence). In nucleotides, the CDR3 is TGCAGTGCTGTAGAGGACTACGAGCAGTACTTC. It translates to CSAVEDYEQYF.

V usage is TRBV7-9 and J usage is TRBJ1-5; D uncertain. The CDR3 is made up of 12 amino acids. Germline V lookup: CDR1 SEHNR, CDR2 FQNEAQ (reference sequence). Deletions cut 7 bases from V and 1 base from J, with 5 bases between. The CDR3 DNA is TGTGCCAGCACGGGGAGCAATCAGCCCCAGCATTTT. Translated: CASTGSNQPQHF.

This chain links TRBV5-8 with TRBJ1-4; D is ambiguous. This CDR3 is built from 15 residues. Per the germline V gene, CDR1 is SGHTS and CDR2 is YDEGEE. The V end lost 4 bases, the J end lost 4 bases, and 14 bases lay between the germline ends. CDR3 in amino acids: CASSLPGVINEKLFF. Written as DNA, the CDR3 is TGTGCCAGCAGCCTGCCCGGGGTTATTAATGAAAAACTGTTTTTT.